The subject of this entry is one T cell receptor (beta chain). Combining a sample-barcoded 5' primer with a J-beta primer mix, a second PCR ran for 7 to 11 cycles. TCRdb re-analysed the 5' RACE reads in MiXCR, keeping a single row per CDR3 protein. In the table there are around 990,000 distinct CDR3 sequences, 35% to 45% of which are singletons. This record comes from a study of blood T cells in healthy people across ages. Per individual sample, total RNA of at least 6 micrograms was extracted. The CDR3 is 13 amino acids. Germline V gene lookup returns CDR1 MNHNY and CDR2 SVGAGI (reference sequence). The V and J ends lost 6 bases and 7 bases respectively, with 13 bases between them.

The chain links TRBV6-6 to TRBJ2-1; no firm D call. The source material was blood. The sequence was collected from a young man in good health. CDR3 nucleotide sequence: TGTGCCAGCAGCCTCGTACTACGAAATGAGCAGTTCTTC. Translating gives CASSLVLRNEQFF.